This entry lists 18 T cell receptor beta chains sequenced from one sample in a study of vaccination and CD4 T cells after COVID-19. The Oncomine TCR Beta short-read assay generated sequence data from the DNA of cultured CD4+ T cells. TCRdb processed the PCR reads anew with MiXCR; each CDR3 protein has one entry. This repertoire shows about 12,000 distinct CDR3 sequences, about 37% found once; its top ten account for more than 20%. Antigens for these TCRs are unknown. Treatment in this sample: roughly nine-day PBMC culture with coronavirus spike peptide pools or control peptides (ViraFEST assay). The sample comprised cultured CD4+ T cells from blood. Receptor source: a human donor with COVID-19.

V usage is TRBV7-9 and J usage is TRBJ2-5; a possible D gene is TRBD1 (5 bases). The germline gives CDR1 SEHNR, CDR2 FQNEAQ (reference sequence). This CDR3 comprises 16 residues. V lost 5 bases and J lost 5, with 21 bases in between. The CDR3 bases are TGTGCCAGCAGCCCTCTGAGGCCCCCCAAGGGGGAGACCCAGTACTTC. It translates to CASSPLRPPKGETQYF.

V is TRBV6-5 and J is TRBJ1-2; D unclear. Germline lookup yields CDR1 MNHEY and CDR2 SVGAGI. Trimming removed 0 bases at V and 4 bases at J, with 12 bases between. This CDR3 has 15 amino acids. The CDR3 DNA reads TGTGCCAGCAGTTACTCGAGAGTCAGCCCCTATGGCTACACCTTC. Translation gives CASSYSRVSPYGYTF.

CDR3 sequence (DNA): TGCAGTGCAGGAGGGGGGGTCAGGATGGATTCACCCCTCCACTTT. Translated, it gives CSAGGGVRMDSPLHF. The rearrangement uses TRBV20-1 and TRBJ1-6; the D gene is possibly TRBD1 (6 bases). Trimming removed 6 bases from V and 8 bases from J, with 20 bases in between. The CDR3 is 15 residues long. Germline CDR1 DFQATT, CDR2 SNEGSKA (reference sequence).

The chain joins TRBV20-1 to TRBJ2-7, with 12 bases identical to TRBD1. CDR1 and CDR2 from the germline V gene are DFQATT and SNEGSKA (reference sequence). This CDR3 contains 15 residues. J lost 5 bases, V lost 3 bases, and 8 bases had no gene match. The CDR3 here is CSASLLGQGANEQYF. DNA of the CDR3: TGCAGTGCTAGCCTGCTGGGACAGGGGGCCAACGAGCAGTACTTC.

The V gene is TRBV20-1, the J gene TRBJ2-2; TRBD1 matches 9 bases. This CDR3 region has 15 residues. Germline V gene data show CDR1 as DFQATT and CDR2 as SNEGSKA (reference sequence). V lost 5 bases to trimming and J lost 5 bases; unmatched junction nucleotides: 9. CDR3 coding DNA: TGCAGTGCTCACCTTCCGGGACAGGGAACCGGGGAGCTGTTTTTT. This translates into CSAHLPGQGTGELFF.

The V gene is TRBV25-1, the J gene TRBJ1-2, with TRBD1 matching over 7 bases. There are 13 residues in the CDR3. The germline V gene encodes CDR1 MGHDK and CDR2 SYGVNS. The V segment lost 7 bases and the J segment 8 bases; nucleotides outside the gene matches: 10. This CDR3 is CASTEGGGRGYTF. In DNA form, the CDR3 reads TGTGCCAGCACGGAGGGAGGGGGCCGGGGCTACACCTTC.

This clonotype rates as medium-sized. The chain is built from TRBV2 and TRBJ1-2, with a possible D match to TRBD1 (5 bases). Germline V lookup: CDR1 SNHLY, CDR2 FYNNEI. The V and J ends lost 0 bases and 8 bases respectively, with 19 bases between them. The CDR3 is 16 residues long. The CDR3 sequence is CASSEARRGTVSGYTF. As DNA, the CDR3 is TGTGCCAGCAGTGAAGCCCGTCGGGGGACCGTCTCGGGCTACACCTTC.

The chain recombines TRBV6-1 with TRBJ1-1, with TRBD1 as a possible D gene (6 bases). Germline CDR1 is MNHNS and CDR2 is SASEGT. Trimming removed 11 bases from V and 11 bases from J, with 15 bases in between. This CDR3 has 10 residues. The CDR3: CAGGGHEAFF. The CDR3 nucleotides read TGTGCCGGGGGGGGACATGAGGCTTTCTTT.

Only a few counts were recorded for this clonotype. The V call is TRBV19, the J call TRBJ2-7; perhaps TRBD2 as D (5 bases). CDR1 is LNHDA and CDR2 is SQIVND in the germline V gene (reference sequence). V lost 3 bases to trimming and J lost 1 base, with 10 bases between them. The CDR3 loop spans 14 amino acids. DNA of the CDR3: TGTGCCAGTAGTATGGCCGGGGTTTCCTACGAGCAGTACTTC. It codes for CASSMAGVSYEQYF.

V is TRBV6-4 and J is TRBJ2-5; TRBD2 aligns across 7 bases. The germline V gene has CDR1 MRHNA and CDR2 SNTAGT. The CDR3 extends over 15 amino acids. The ends lost 4 bases at V and 0 bases at J; junction bases unmatched: 5. CDR3 amino acids: CASSVLAAYQETQYF. CDR3 coding DNA: TGTGCCAGCAGTGTGCTAGCGGCTTACCAAGAGACCCAGTACTTC.

The chain combines TRBV7-9 with TRBJ1-3; possible D gene TRBD1, 5 bases. CDR3 length: 14 amino acids. V was cut by 5 bases and J by 1 base, with 9 bases left in between. Germline loops: CDR1 SEHNR, CDR2 FQNEAQ (reference sequence). Written as DNA, the CDR3 is TGTGCCAGCAGCCCCGGGGCATCTGGAAACACCATATATTTT. It translates to CASSPGASGNTIYF.

The genes are TRBV2 and TRBJ1-2; tentatively, D is TRBD1 (5 bases). The CDR3 sequence is 13 residues long. V lost 10 bases and J lost 0, with 12 bases in between. Germline values: CDR1 SNHLY, CDR2 FYNNEI. The CDR3 DNA sequence: TGTGCCACTTGGACAAGATCTAACTATGGCTACACCTTC. It translates to CATWTRSNYGYTF.

This clonotype was detected only a few times. V and J are TRBV20-1 and TRBJ2-7; TRBD2 is a possible D gene (6 bases). Germline assignment: CDR1 DFQATT and CDR2 SNEGSKA (reference sequence). V lost 5 bases and J lost 5, with 10 bases in between. This CDR3 is 11 amino acids long. CDR3 nucleotide sequence: TGCAGTGCTGGGACTCGCCACGAGCAGTACTTC. Protein sequence: CSAGTRHEQYF.

The chain carries TRBV7-2 and TRBJ1-2, with TRBD1 identical over 10 bases. CDR3 length equals 16 residues. Trimming at V came to 3 bases and at J to 9 bases, leaving 13 bases not matched to a gene. Germline CDR1 SGHTA, CDR2 FQGNSA. Here the CDR3 DNA reads TGTGCCAGCAGCTTCATCGGGACAGGGGACCTGAGTAGCTACACCTTC. Amino acid sequence: CASSFIGTGDLSSYTF.

V gene TRBV5-4 combines with J gene TRBJ1-1; no definite D call. V was cut by 0 bases and J by 5 bases, with 11 bases left in between. CDR1 is SGHNT, CDR2 YYREEE, per germline (reference sequence). The CDR3 extends over 14 amino acids. The CDR3, as DNA: TGTGCCAGCAGCTTGGGGGCGGTAGGGACTGAAGCTTTCTTT. Translating it yields CASSLGAVGTEAFF. Variable domain in full (rest from reference TRBV5-4 and TRBJ1-1): ETGVTQSPTHLIKTRGQQVTLRCSSQSGHNTVSWYQQALGQGPQFIFQYYREEENGRGNFPPRFSGLQFPNYSSELNVNALELDDSALYLCASSLGAVGTEAFFGQGTRLTVV.

This clonotype was detected a few times. This chain joins TRBV6-4 and TRBJ2-3; TRBD1 or TRBD2 may be the D gene (5 bases each). The CDR3 has 12 residues. Trimming pared 6 bases from V and 12 bases from J, leaving 16 bases between. Germline CDR1 reads MRHNA; CDR2 reads SNTAGT. As DNA, the CDR3 is TGTGCCAGCAGGGGGACCCACGAAGAACAGTATTTT. It specifies CASRGTHEEQYF.

Sample share makes this clonotype medium-sized. V gene TRBV2 combines with J gene TRBJ1-5; D gene uncertain. V lost 6 bases and J 4 bases, leaving 7 bases between the germline ends. Germline V gene lookup returns CDR1 SNHLY and CDR2 FYNNEI. CDR3 size: 12 residues. The CDR3 loop is CASRVGNQPQHF. The CDR3 nucleotides are TGTGCCAGCAGGGTTGGAAATCAGCCCCAGCATTTT.

This clonotype occurred a few times. The chain uses TRBV2 and TRBJ2-5; 7 bases are shared with TRBD2. This CDR3 is 14 amino acids long. V lost 6 bases, J lost 4 bases, and 8 bases stayed unmatched. CDR1 is SNHLY and CDR2 is FYNNEI in the germline V gene. For the CDR3, the DNA is TGTGCCAGCAGGGGGAGGACTAGTGCAGAGACCCAGTACTTC. Its translation: CASRGRTSAETQYF.